This passage covers 19 T cell receptor beta chains from one sample sequenced in a study of a mutant IDH1 vaccine in newly diagnosed glioma. Clones were sequenced by immunoSEQ multiplex PCR, and TCRdb holds only the in-frame ones, with some missing. The sample lists about 32,000 clones, roughly 87% occurring once. Regarding time point: baseline, week 1 (first vaccination visit). As for treatment: pre-vaccination baseline after standard-of-care therapy. The sequences come from PBMCs, collected from a glioma patient treated with radiotherapy, temozolomide or both. The receptors were sampled from a young man with glioma.

This chain connects TRBV2 to TRBJ1-5; D not certain. Trimming left V 7 bases short and J 5 bases short, with 15 bases between. The germline V gene has CDR1 SNHLY and CDR2 FYNNEI. This CDR3 has 14 amino acids. The DNA for the CDR3 is TGTGCCAGCAACCGGGAGGGCGGTCATCAGCCCCAGCATTTT. The encoded protein is CASNREGGHQPQHF.

The chain uses TRBV30 and TRBJ2-7; D ambiguous. The CDR3 spans 15 residues. From germline, CDR1 is GTSNPN and CDR2 SVGIG (reference sequence). V lost 0 bases and J lost 2, with 14 bases in between. CDR3 amino acids: CAWSVQHYNPYEQYF. The CDR3, as DNA: TGTGCCTGGAGTGTACAACATTACAACCCCTACGAGCAGTACTTC.

As for this clone: This specimen includes other DNA sequences encoding the same CDR3. This chain uses TRBV4-1 with TRBJ1-4, with D hard to call. Germline CDR1 MGHRA, CDR2 YSYEKL. The CDR3 extends over 14 amino acids. V dropped 2 bases and J dropped 3 bases, with 7 bases sitting between them. The CDR3 region has the DNA TGCGCCAGCAGCCAAAGGGAAGCTAATGAAAAACTGTTTTTT. This encodes CASSQREANEKLFF.

This chain connects TRBV15 to TRBJ1-1; the D is unclear. CDR1 is LNHNV and CDR2 is YYDKDF in the germline V gene (reference sequence). The V gene lost 0 bases and the J gene lost 1 base, with 6 bases spanning the gap. This CDR3 has 14 residues. The CDR3 region is CATSRDRRNTEAFF. The CDR3 DNA reads TGTGCCACCAGCAGAGACAGGCGGAACACTGAAGCTTTCTTT.

The rearrangement joins TRBV6-1 to TRBJ1-5; D is unresolved. Trimming pared 2 bases from V and 0 bases from J, leaving 11 bases between. Germline V lookup: CDR1 MNHNS, CDR2 SASEGT. The CDR3 is 16 amino acids. For the CDR3, the DNA is TGTGCCAGCAGTGAATGGTGGCAGACTAGCAATCAGCCCCAGCATTTT. Translated, it gives CASSEWWQTSNQPQHF.

The chain links TRBV5-3 to TRBJ2-2, with 13 bases that match TRBD2. TRBV5-3 is sorted into the ORF group, with uncertain function. The CDR3 runs 16 residues. V trimming: 6 bases; J trimming: 4 bases; junction bases outside the gene matches: 6. The CDR3 bases are TGTGCCAGAATACTAGCGGGGGGGAGGAGCACCGGGGAGCTGTTTTTT. This codes for CARILAGGRSTGELFF.

The rearrangement joins TRBV30 to TRBJ1-2; D gene uncertain. The CDR3 extends over 15 amino acids. CDR1 is GTSNPN, CDR2 SVGIG, per germline (reference sequence). Trimming shortened V by 0 bases and J by 0 bases, and 11 bases separated the two germline ends. For the CDR3, the DNA is TGTGCCTGGAGTGTACGGCACCTAGCTAACTATGGCTACACCTTC. This encodes CAWSVRHLANYGYTF.

The chain couples TRBV5-1 to TRBJ2-5, with D possibly TRBD2 on 6 matching bases. Trimming stripped 1 base from V and 3 bases from J, with 13 bases between. Per germline, CDR1 SGHRS and CDR2 YFSETQ. This CDR3 spans 15 amino acids. The CDR3 is CASSLYGTGEETQYF. The CDR3 coding sequence is TGCGCCAGCAGCTTGTATGGGACGGGGGAAGAGACCCAGTACTTC.

The gene calls are TRBV19 and TRBJ1-2, with D tentatively TRBD1 (5 bases). V was cut by 6 bases and J by 4 bases, with 9 bases left in between. The CDR3 is made up of 12 amino acids. Per the germline V gene, CDR1 is LNHDA and CDR2 is SQIVND (reference sequence). The CDR3 sequence is CASSLGGYGYTF. The CDR3 nucleotides are TGTGCCAGTAGCCTCGGGGGCTATGGCTACACCTTC. The variable domain in full, with the rest retrieved from reference TRBV19 and TRBJ1-2, is DGGITQSPKYLFRKEGQNVTLSCEQNLNHDAMYWYRQDPGQGLRLIYYSQIVNDFQKGDIAEGYSVSREKKESFPLTVTSAQKNPTAFYLCASSLGGYGYTFGSGTRLTVV.

The rearrangement uses TRBV14 and TRBJ2-7; tentative D call: TRBD2 (5 bases). The CDR3 has 15 residues. Germline CDR1 SGHDN, CDR2 FVKESK. V was cut by 4 bases and J by 0 bases, with 13 bases left in between. Here the CDR3 DNA reads TGTGCCAGCAGCCTCCTTAGCGCCGACTCCTACGAGCAGTACTTC. Translation gives CASSLLSADSYEQYF.

The table lists this clone with a few counts. This chain uses TRBV19 with TRBJ1-4; D possibly corresponds to TRBD1 (6 bases). The CDR3 has 16 amino acids. The germline gives CDR1 LNHDA, CDR2 SQIVND (reference sequence). The ends were cut back, 6 bases at V and 7 bases at J, with 21 bases in the middle. As DNA, the CDR3 is TGTGCCAGTAGCCGAACAGGGAATCAGTATGGTGAAAAACTGTTTTTT. Translating gives CASSRTGNQYGEKLFF. Full variable domain (outside the CDR3, taken from reference TRBV19 and TRBJ1-4): DGGITQSPKYLFRKEGQNVTLSCEQNLNHDAMYWYRQDPGQGLRLIYYSQIVNDFQKGDIAEGYSVSREKKESFPLTVTSAQKNPTAFYLCASSRTGNQYGEKLFFGSGTQLSVL.

The chain uses TRBV20-1 and TRBJ2-1; no reliable D call. The germline V and J ends were trimmed by 3 bases and 9 bases, with 0 bases remaining between them. Per germline, CDR1 DFQATT and CDR2 SNEGSKA (reference sequence). The CDR3 spans 8 residues. This CDR3 reads CSASEQFF. Written as DNA, the CDR3 is TGCAGTGCTAGTGAGCAGTTCTTC.

V usage is TRBV10-2 and J usage is TRBJ1-2; perhaps TRBD1 as D (5 bases). This CDR3 region has 14 residues. From germline, CDR1 is WSHSY and CDR2 SAAADI. V dropped 3 bases and J dropped 3 bases, with 11 bases sitting between them. The CDR3 is CASSEQAADYGYTF. The DNA of the CDR3 is TGCGCCAGCAGTGAACAGGCCGCTGACTATGGCTACACCTTC.

The rearrangement uses TRBV7-8 and TRBJ1-2; maybe TRBD1 (5 bases). Trimming took 2 bases from V and 5 from J, leaving 9 bases between them. The CDR3 has 13 residues. Germline CDR1 and CDR2: SGHVS and FQNEAQ. The CDR3 DNA reads as TGTGCCAGCAGCTTATGGCGGGGGTATGGCTACACCTTC. It is translated as CASSLWRGYGYTF.

About this clone itself: Different DNA sequences within this sample yield the same CDR3. The chain has TRBV5-1 and TRBJ1-1; possibly TRBD1 for D (5 bases). This CDR3 is 14 amino acids long. The V gene lost 3 bases and the J gene lost 3 bases, with 12 bases spanning the gap. Germline-derived CDR1 and CDR2 are SGHRS and YFSETQ. CDR3 sequence reads: CASSYGSRDTEAFF. The CDR3 DNA follows: TGCGCCAGCAGCTACGGGTCCAGGGACACTGAAGCTTTCTTT.

The CDR3 region has the DNA TGTGCCAGTAGTAGTCCGTACATTCAGTACTTC. Protein: CASSSPYIQYF. This rearrangement joins TRBV19 to TRBJ2-4; D is uncertain. The CDR3 sequence is 11 residues long. CDR1 is LNHDA, CDR2 SQIVND, per germline (reference sequence). V lost 4 bases to trimming and J lost 8 bases, with 6 bases between them.

This rearrangement joins TRBV5-1 to TRBJ2-5; the match to TRBD2 covers 10 bases. The CDR3 has 15 amino acids. V lost 0 bases, J lost 7 bases, and 6 bases stayed unmatched. Germline loops: CDR1 SGHRS, CDR2 YFSETQ. The CDR3 region has the DNA TGCGCCAGCAGCTTGGCCCCAGCGGGAGGGCGGACCCAGTACTTC. Its protein is CASSLAPAGGRTQYF.

This sequence joins TRBV30 and TRBJ2-7, with D perhaps being TRBD1 or TRBD2 (7 bases each). CDR3 size: 14 residues. CDR1 is GTSNPN, CDR2 SVGIG, per germline (reference sequence). V was cut by 1 base and J by 4 bases, with 14 bases left in between. CDR3 sequence reads: CAWSGRGREYEQYF. CDR3 coding DNA: TGTGCCTGGAGTGGCAGGGGGAGGGAATACGAGCAGTACTTC.

The chain links TRBV7-3 to TRBJ2-2, with D perhaps matching TRBD2 (6 bases). Germline V gene lookup returns CDR1 SGHTA and CDR2 FQGTGA. V dropped 4 bases and J dropped 1 base, with 10 bases sitting between them. The CDR3 runs to 15 residues. The CDR3: CASSSGSLNTGELFF. The CDR3 DNA reads TGTGCCAGCAGCTCCGGGAGTTTGAACACCGGGGAGCTGTTTTTT.